This T cell receptor beta chain was profiled in a study of blood T cell repertoires in COVID-19. The overall study: Sites across the United States, Italy and Spain contributed samples from acute and convalescent COVID-19. PBMCs, B-cell-depleted T cells, or T cells were the source of the cDNA or gDNA that made up the material.

In the study's own analysis: For nucleated cells, counts were estimated from reference gene primer amplification. The data were produced by immunoSEQ multiplex PCR, yet TCRdb's version contains in-frame clones alone and is incomplete. V and J calls and clone size are those listed in that table; D and trimming were worked out from the DNA. Of tens of thousands of clones detected, under 80% appear once; the ten largest clones hold 27%. The specimen was peripheral blood. The receptor comes from a man at least 80 years old with acute or convalescent COVID-19.

The CDR3 DNA sequence: TGTGCCTGGTCCGACAGCTACGAGCAGTACTTC. It specifies CAWSDSYEQYF. The V and J genes are TRBV30 and TRBJ2-7, with a weak D call TRBD1 (5 bases). CDR1 is GTSNPN, CDR2 SVGIG, per germline (reference sequence). The germline V and J ends were trimmed by 5 bases and 3 bases, with 8 bases remaining between them. This CDR3 region has 11 residues.